This TCR beta chain was sequenced in a study of beta chain features in type 1 diabetes. Every bit of the isolated RNA underwent reverse transcription, so sequencing read expressed TCRB transcripts. Generated by immunoSEQ multiplex PCR, the TCRdb table keeps only in-frame clones and is missing some. The repertoire holds 500,000 to 850,000 clones, with around 15% as singletons. Overall study results and limits: Shortening that was moderate but significant affected the TCRB CDR3s of Type 1 diabetes patients in all four CD4+ subsets.

Germline values: CDR1 KGHSH, CDR2 LQKENI. The V end was cut by 2 bases, the J end by 3 bases, with 16 bases between. CDR3 length: 16 residues. This clone is a singleton in its sample. Its specificity is not known. Sample: naive CD4+ T cells from blood. The chain has TRBV18 and TRBJ1-1; a weak D match, TRBD1 (6 bases). The clonotype was recovered from a man between 18 and 29 years old with type 1 diabetes. Here the CDR3 reads CASSPWEFRGDTEAFF. In DNA, the CDR3 is TGTGCCAGCTCACCATGGGAGTTCAGGGGAGACACTGAAGCTTTCTTT.